This passage covers 17 T cell receptor beta chains from one sample sequenced in a study of blood T cell repertoires in COVID-19. Profiling relied on immunoSEQ multiplex PCR, and the TCRdb table lists in-frame clones only, not all of them. This sample has about 270,000 clones, with approximately 86% found just once. Sequencing was performed on peripheral blood. The receptors were sampled from a woman aged 18-29 years with acute or convalescent COVID-19.

This chain uses TRBV6-5 with TRBJ2-5; 10 positions match TRBD1. Germline V gene lookup returns CDR1 MNHEY and CDR2 SVGAGI. This CDR3 comprises 16 residues. The V gene end was trimmed by 2 bases and the J gene end by 2 bases; junction bases not matched to a gene: 5. The CDR3 bases are TGTGCCAGCAGTTACGTGACAGGGGGCCCTCAAGAGACCCAGTACTTC. This encodes CASSYVTGGPQETQYF.

This chain connects TRBV11-2 to TRBJ2-7; 9 bases match TRBD2. The V gene end was trimmed by 0 bases and the J gene end by 1 base; junction bases not matched to a gene: 4. Germline CDR1 SGHAT, CDR2 FQNNGV. The CDR3 totals 16 residues. CDR3 loop: CASSLERTSASYEQYF. The CDR3, as DNA: TGTGCCAGCAGCTTAGAACGGACTAGCGCATCCTACGAGCAGTACTTC. The full variable domain, in which reference TRBV11-2 and TRBJ2-7 provide the parts outside the CDR3, is EAGVAQSPRYKIIEKRQSVAFWCNPISGHATLYWYQQILGQGPKLLIQFQNNGVVDDSQLPKDRFSAERLKGVDSTLKIQPAKLEDSAVYLCASSLERTSASYEQYFGPGTRLTVT.

This chain joins TRBV5-1 and TRBJ1-1; no reliable D call. CDR1 and CDR2 from the germline V gene are SGHRS and YFSETQ. This CDR3 has 12 residues. V was clipped by 4 bases and J by 5 bases, with 9 bases between them. CDR3 loop: CASSPTGTEAFF. Written as DNA, the CDR3 is TGCGCCAGCAGCCCCACGGGGACTGAAGCTTTCTTT.

This clone was observed many times. The V gene is TRBV2, the J gene TRBJ2-1, with D maybe TRBD2 (5 bases). The CDR3 consists of 14 residues. Germline V CDR1 and CDR2: SNHLY, FYNNEI. V dropped 4 bases and J dropped 5 bases, with 12 bases sitting between them. The CDR3 nucleotides read TGTGCCAGCAGTGTCGGGGTTGAAAACAATGAGCAGTTCTTC. Its translation is CASSVGVENNEQFF.

The sample holds one count of this clone. Sequence at one end of the junction differs from germline and may be a read error. This chain connects TRBV5-8 to TRBJ2-7; 7 bases line up with TRBD1. This CDR3 has 11 residues. Germline V gives CDR1 SGHTS, CDR2 YDEGEE. This CDR3 is CASSPGLQGRW. CDR3 DNA: TGTGCCAGCAGCCCTGGATTACAGGGGCGATGG. The whole variable domain, filled in from reference TRBV5-8 and TRBJ2-7, reads EAGVTQSPTHLIKTRGQQATLRCSPISGHTSVYWYQQALGLGLQFLLWYDEGEERNRGNFPPRFSGRQFPNYSSELNVNALELEDSALYLCASSPGLQGRWGPGTRLTVT.

This clone was counted once. The chain combines TRBV4-2 with TRBJ1-6; D is unclear. CDR3 length equals 15 residues. V lost 1 base to trimming and J lost 11 bases, with 15 bases between them. The germline CDR1 and CDR2 sequences are LGHNA and YNFKEQ. The CDR3 sequence: CASSQGAAGRAPLHF. The DNA of the CDR3 is TGTGCCAGCAGCCAAGGGGCCGCGGGTAGGGCACCCCTCCACTTT.

The V gene is TRBV2, the J gene TRBJ2-7; 7 nucleotides agree with TRBD2. Germline CDR1 is SNHLY and CDR2 is FYNNEI. The J segment lost 2 bases and the V segment lost 6 bases, leaving 7 bases of the junction unmatched. The CDR3 runs to 14 residues. Written as DNA, the CDR3 is TGTGCCAGCAGGGTAGAGCGGGGCCCCTACGAGCAGTACTTC. Protein product: CASRVERGPYEQYF.

In DNA, the CDR3 is TGCAGTGCCACGGACATAGGGGAGCAGTACTTC. It codes for CSATDIGEQYF. This chain links TRBV20-1 with TRBJ2-7; D perhaps matches TRBD1 (5 bases). CDR1 is DFQATT, CDR2 SNEGSKA, per germline (reference sequence). V was pared by 6 bases and J by 7 bases, with 13 bases between. This CDR3 contains 11 residues.

This chain uses TRBV2 with TRBJ2-1; 7 bases map to TRBD2. The CDR3 consists of 14 residues. V lost 5 bases and J lost 2; bases outside the gene matches: 3. Germline V gene sequence: CDR1 SNHLY, CDR2 FYNNEI. The CDR3 protein is CASSPLAAYNEQFF. CDR3 in DNA: TGTGCCAGCAGTCCCCTAGCGGCCTACAATGAGCAGTTCTTC.

This clone appeared once. The J gene is TRBJ1-6, the V gene TRBV10-2, with 10 bases matching TRBD1. J lost 6 bases, V lost 6 bases, and 5 bases had no gene match. CDR1 is WSHSY, CDR2 SAAADI, per germline. This CDR3 has 15 amino acids. The CDR3 sequence: CASSEGDRGNSPLHF. CDR3 in DNA: TGCGCCAGCAGCGAAGGGGACAGGGGTAATTCACCCCTCCACTTT.

In nucleotides, the CDR3 is TGTGCCAGCAGTGATGGGAGTAATAATTCACCCCTCCACTTT. Its translation is CASSDGSNNSPLHF. This chain uses TRBV2 with TRBJ1-6, with D uncertain. Trimming stripped 3 bases from V and 5 bases from J, with 8 bases between. Per germline, CDR1 SNHLY and CDR2 FYNNEI. This CDR3 has 14 amino acids.

This rearrangement joins TRBV12-3 or TRBV12-4 to TRBJ2-7; TRBD1 matches 8 bases. J gave up 4 bases and V 7 bases, and 3 bases lay outside the gene matches. CDR3 length equals 12 residues. CDR3 sequence (DNA): TGTGCCAGCACTGACAGGGGTTACGAGCAGTACTTC. Translated: CASTDRGYEQYF.

The V gene is TRBV28, the J gene TRBJ2-2; 8 nucleotides agree with TRBD2. Unmatched junction bases numbered 7, after V lost 8 bases and J lost 2 bases. The germline V gene has CDR1 MDHEN and CDR2 SYDVKM. The CDR3 has 15 residues. The CDR3 nucleotides read TGTGCCAGCCGCGGGGGGTCAGCAAACACCGGGGAGCTGTTTTTT. It yields the protein CASRGGSANTGELFF.

The V gene is TRBV2, the J gene TRBJ1-2; 11 nucleotides line up with TRBD1. The CDR3 has 13 amino acids. With V trimmed by 8 bases and J by 8 bases, 7 bases remained unmatched. CDR1 and CDR2 (germline): SNHLY, FYNNEI. DNA of the CDR3: TGTGCCAGCGGAGGACAGGGGGCTTGGGGCTACACCTTC. Translating it yields CASGGQGAWGYTF.

The chain has TRBV9 and TRBJ2-4, with 13 bases matching TRBD2. With 4 bases clipped from V and 9 bases from J, the junction kept 4 bases outside the gene matches. This CDR3 contains 14 residues. Germline V gives CDR1 SGDLS, CDR2 YYNGEE. The CDR3 spells CASSFGTSGAIQYF. DNA of the CDR3: TGTGCCAGCAGCTTCGGGACTAGCGGGGCCATTCAGTACTTC. Supplemented by reference TRBV9 and TRBJ2-4, the full variable domain reads DSGVTQTPKHLITATGQRVTLRCSPRSGDLSVYWYQQSLDQGLQFLIQYYNGEERAKGNILERFSAQQFPDLHSELNLSSLELGDSALYFCASSFGTSGAIQYFGAGTRLSVL.

The chain links TRBV7-2 to TRBJ2-3; perhaps TRBD2 as D (6 bases). The CDR3 spans 15 residues. V was pared by 3 bases and J by 1 base, with 11 bases between. Germline V CDR1 and CDR2: SGHTA, FQGNSA. The CDR3 bases are TGTGCCAGCAGCTTCCGGCGGGACCGCACAGATACGCAGTATTTT. Protein sequence: CASSFRRDRTDTQYF.

On this clone: One end of the junction fails to match germline, which may point to a read error. This chain uses TRBV7-7 with TRBJ2-7, with 7 bases identical to TRBD1. The CDR3 totals 13 residues. Per the germline V gene, CDR1 is SSHAT and CDR2 is FNYEAQ (reference sequence). CDR3 nucleotide sequence: TGTGCTAGCAGCTCCCGACAGGGTGGCGAGCAGTACTTC. This translates into CASSSRQGGEQYF.